This T cell receptor beta chain was sequenced for a study of blood T cell repertoires in COVID-19. Study in general: The United States, Italy and Spain were the sources of the acute and convalescent COVID-19 samples.

The CDR3 sequence is 14 residues long. V was trimmed by 9 bases and J by 4 bases, leaving 16 bases between them. The germline gives CDR1 SNHLY, CDR2 FYNNEI. Some clones are missing from TCRdb's copy, which holds only in-frame ones; the method was immunoSEQ multiplex PCR. Seen here are approximately 300,000 clones, roughly 90% observed once, and the top ten hold about 4.2%. Cohorts were based on clinical histories the participants reported. The chain combines TRBV2 with TRBJ2-1, with D possibly being TRBD2 (6 bases). This TCR was sampled from a woman in her thirties who had been exposed to COVID-19. Input material: PBMCs or T cells enriched from blood (not recorded which). Here the CDR3 DNA reads TGTGCCAGTCTCCCCCGGGGACTTTACAATGAGCAGTTCTTC. This translates into CASLPRGLYNEQFF.